The 5 T cell receptor beta chains given below trace back to one sample, sequenced in a study of blood T cell repertoires in COVID-19. Method: immunoSEQ multiplex PCR; TCRdb's copy keeps in-frame clones and lacks some. Here the sample spans more than 200,000 clones, 85% to 90% being singletons. Material: PBMCs or T cells enriched from blood (not recorded which). All receptors come from a woman aged 50 to 60 who had recovered from COVID-19.

Concerning this clone itself: A much larger clone differs by one base, so this may be a read error. V usage is TRBV7-9 and J usage is TRBJ2-3, with TRBD1 identical over 8 bases. Germline V gene sequence: CDR1 SEHNR, CDR2 FQNEAQ (reference sequence). The trim removed 5 bases at V and 1 base at J, leaving 2 bases unmatched. CDR3 length: 14 residues. The CDR3 protein is CASSVGQGTDTQYF. The CDR3 DNA is TGTGCCAGCAGCGTGGGACAGGGCACAGATACGCAGTATTTT.

This chain joins TRBV3-1 (or the pseudogene TRBV3-2) and TRBJ2-1; TRBD2 matches at 9 bases. CDR1 and CDR2 (germline): LGHDT, YNNKEL (reference sequence). J was trimmed by 8 bases and V by 0 bases; bases with no gene match: 5. CDR3 length equals 15 residues. The CDR3, as DNA: TGTGCCAGCAGCCAAGATGGGGGACTAGCCGATGAGCAGTTCTTC. This sequence encodes CASSQDGGLADEQFF.

The chain links TRBV19 to TRBJ2-2; a possible D gene is TRBD1 (5 bases). Between the trimmed V and J ends, which lost 9 bases and 1 base, there was a span of 9 bases. The CDR3 spans 13 residues. Germline V gene data show CDR1 as LNHDA and CDR2 as SQIVND (reference sequence). The CDR3 protein is CASTDRNTGELFF. The CDR3 DNA reads TGTGCCAGCACCGACAGGAACACCGGGGAGCTGTTTTTT.

This clone has more than one count but fewer than ten. V usage is TRBV28 and J usage is TRBJ2-1, with TRBD2 matching over 10 bases. CDR3 length: 14 amino acids. The J segment lost 5 bases and the V segment lost 6 bases, leaving 4 bases of the junction unmatched. Germline V gives CDR1 MDHEN, CDR2 SYDVKM. The CDR3 reads CASSSSGGNNEQFF. Written as DNA, the CDR3 is TGTGCCAGCAGCTCTAGCGGGGGAAACAATGAGCAGTTCTTC.

This clone showed up just once. V and J are TRBV19 and TRBJ2-2; a weak D match, TRBD2 (6 bases). Germline CDR1 is LNHDA and CDR2 is SQIVND (reference sequence). Trimming shortened V by 1 base and J by 4 bases, and 13 bases separated the two germline ends. CDR3 length equals 16 residues. CDR3 nucleotide sequence: TGTGCCAGTAGTATAGGGGGACTTACCTCCACCGGGGAGCTGTTTTTT. Protein product: CASSIGGLTSTGELFF.